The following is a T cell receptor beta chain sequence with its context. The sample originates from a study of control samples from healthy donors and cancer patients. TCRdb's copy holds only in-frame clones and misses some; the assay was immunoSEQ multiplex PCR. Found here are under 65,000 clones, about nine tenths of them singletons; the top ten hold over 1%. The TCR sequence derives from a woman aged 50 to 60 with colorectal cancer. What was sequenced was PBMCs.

Here the CDR3 DNA reads TGTGCCAGCAGTTACGCCGCGGGGGGCAACACCATATATTTT. It yields the protein CASSYAAGGNTIYF. The rearrangement joins TRBV6-5 to TRBJ1-3; D might be TRBD1 (6 bases). Trimming cost V 2 bases and J 7 bases, with 12 bases left between them. From germline, CDR1 is MNHEY and CDR2 SVGAGI. This CDR3 is built from 14 residues.